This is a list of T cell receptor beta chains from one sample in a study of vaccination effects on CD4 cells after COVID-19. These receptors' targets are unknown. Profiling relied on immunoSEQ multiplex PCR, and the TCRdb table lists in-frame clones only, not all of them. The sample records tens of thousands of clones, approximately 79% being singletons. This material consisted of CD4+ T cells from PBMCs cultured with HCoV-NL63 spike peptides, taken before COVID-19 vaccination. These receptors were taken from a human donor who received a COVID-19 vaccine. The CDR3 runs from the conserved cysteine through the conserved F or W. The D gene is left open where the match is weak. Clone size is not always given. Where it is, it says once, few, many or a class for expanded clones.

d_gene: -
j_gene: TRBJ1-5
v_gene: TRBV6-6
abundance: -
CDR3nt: TGTGCCAGCAGTTTTACCAGGGTACCCGATCAGCCCCAGCATTTT
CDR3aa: CASSFTRVPDQPQHF

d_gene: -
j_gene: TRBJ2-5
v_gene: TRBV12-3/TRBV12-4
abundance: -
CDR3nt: TGTGCCAGCAGCCAGTACGCGGTTGAGACCCAGTACTTC
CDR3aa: CASSQYAVETQYF

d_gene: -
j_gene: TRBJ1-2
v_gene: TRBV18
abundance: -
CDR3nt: TGTGCCAGCTCACCACCGATTGTTCAGGGTTCCGGTGGCTACACCTTC
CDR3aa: CASSPPIVQGSGGYTF

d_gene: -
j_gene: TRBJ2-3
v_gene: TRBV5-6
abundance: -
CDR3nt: TGTGCCAGCAGCGGGCTGGACAGAATCTCTAGCACAGATACGCAGTATTTT
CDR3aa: CASSGLDRISSTDTQYF

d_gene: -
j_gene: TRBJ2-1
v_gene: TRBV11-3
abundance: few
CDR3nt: TGTGCCAGCAGCTTCTCAGACCCTCTACAGGGAAGCTCCTACAATGAGCAGTTCTTC
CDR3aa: CASSFSDPLQGSSYNEQFF

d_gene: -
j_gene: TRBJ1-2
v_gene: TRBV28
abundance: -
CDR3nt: TGTGCCAGCAGTTCTAGTCCGGGGAACTATGGCTACACCTTC
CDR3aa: CASSSSPGNYGYTF

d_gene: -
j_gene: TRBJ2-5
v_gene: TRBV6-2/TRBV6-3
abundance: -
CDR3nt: TGTGCCAGCAGTTACACTGGCGCGCCACCCCAAGAGACCCAGTACTTC
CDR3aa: CASSYTGAPPQETQYF

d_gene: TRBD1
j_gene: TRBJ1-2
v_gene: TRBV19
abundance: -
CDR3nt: TGTGCCAGTAGTCGACAGGGAGGGGGTGGCTACACCTTC
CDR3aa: CASSRQGGGGYTF

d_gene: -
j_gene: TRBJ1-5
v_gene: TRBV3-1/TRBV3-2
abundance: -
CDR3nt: TGTGCCAGCAGTCGACCGGGGTATCAGCCCCAGCATTTT
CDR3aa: CASSRPGYQPQHF

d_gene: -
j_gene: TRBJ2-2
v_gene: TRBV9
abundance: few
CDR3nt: TGTGCCAGCAGCGTAGATAACACCGGGGAGCTGTTTTTT
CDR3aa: CASSVDNTGELFF

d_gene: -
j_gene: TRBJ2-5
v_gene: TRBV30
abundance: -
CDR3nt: TGTGCCTGGAGTGTACAGGGAGAGACCCAGTACTTC
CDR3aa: CAWSVQGETQYF

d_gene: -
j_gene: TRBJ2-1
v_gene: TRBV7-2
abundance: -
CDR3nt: TGTGCCAGCAGCTTACGAGGGTCCTACAATGAGCAGTTCTTC
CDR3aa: CASSLRGSYNEQFF

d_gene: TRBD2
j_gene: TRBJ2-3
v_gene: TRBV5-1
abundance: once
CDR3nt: TGCGCCAGCAGCTTGCGCGGGGGGTACGCGGGCACAGATACGCAGTATTTT
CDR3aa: CASSLRGGYAGTDTQYF

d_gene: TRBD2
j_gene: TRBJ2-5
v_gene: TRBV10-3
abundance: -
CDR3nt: TGTGCCATCAGTGAGCCGGGGGAGGGTCGCAAAGAGACCCAGTACTTC
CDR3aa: CAISEPGEGRKETQYF

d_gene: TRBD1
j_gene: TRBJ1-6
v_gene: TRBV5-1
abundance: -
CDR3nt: TGCGCCAGCAGCGTCGGGACAGCTAATTCACCCCTCCACTTT
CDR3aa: CASSVGTANSPLHF

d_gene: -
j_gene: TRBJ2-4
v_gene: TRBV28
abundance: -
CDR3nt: TGTGCCAGCAGGCTAACAGGGGAGGGCATTCAGTACTTC
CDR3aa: CASRLTGEGIQYF

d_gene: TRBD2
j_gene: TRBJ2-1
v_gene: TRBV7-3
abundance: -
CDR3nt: TGTGCCAGTTCCCTAGCGGGGGGGACATATGAGCAGTTCTTC
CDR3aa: CASSLAGGTYEQFF

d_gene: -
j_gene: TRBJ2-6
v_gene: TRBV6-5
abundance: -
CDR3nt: TGTGCCAGCAGGTGGGACTCTGGGGCCAACGTCCTGACTTTC
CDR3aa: CASRWDSGANVLTF

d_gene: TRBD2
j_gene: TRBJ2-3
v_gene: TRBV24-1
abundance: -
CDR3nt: TGTGCCACCAGTGATTTGCAAGCGGGGGGCACAGATACGCAGTATTTT
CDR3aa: CATSDLQAGGTDTQYF

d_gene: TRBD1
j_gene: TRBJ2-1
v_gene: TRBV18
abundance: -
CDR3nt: TGTGCCAGCTCACCGCCACAGGGGAGCTACAATGAGCAGTTCTTC
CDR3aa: CASSPPQGSYNEQFF

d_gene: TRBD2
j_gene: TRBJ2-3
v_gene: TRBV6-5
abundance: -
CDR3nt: TGTGCCAGCAAGCGGACTAGCTCGGCAGATACGCAGTATTTT
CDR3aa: CASKRTSSADTQYF

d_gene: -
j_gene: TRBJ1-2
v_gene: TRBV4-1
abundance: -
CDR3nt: TGCGCCAGCAGCCAAGAAGTGGGCTTTAACTATGGCTACACCTTC
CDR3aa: CASSQEVGFNYGYTF

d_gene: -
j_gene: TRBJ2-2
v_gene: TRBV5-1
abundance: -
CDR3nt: TGCGCCAGCAGCTTGGTAGGTTCGGGGCCCCGGTTGGCCGGGGAGCTGTTTTTT
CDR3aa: CASSLVGSGPRLAGELFF

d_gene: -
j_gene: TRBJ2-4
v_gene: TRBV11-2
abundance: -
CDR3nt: TGTGCCAGCAGCTTAGTGGGGGGACACATTCAGTACTTC
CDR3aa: CASSLVGGHIQYF

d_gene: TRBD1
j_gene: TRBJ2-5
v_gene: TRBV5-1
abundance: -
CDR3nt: TGCGCCAGCAGCTTCGGGACAGGGGAAGAGACCCAGTACTTC
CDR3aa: CASSFGTGEETQYF

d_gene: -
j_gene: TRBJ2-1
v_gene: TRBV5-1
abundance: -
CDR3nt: TGCGCCAGCAGCCGGCTAGGGGGGCCCTCCTACAATGAGCAGTTCTTC
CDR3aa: CASSRLGGPSYNEQFF

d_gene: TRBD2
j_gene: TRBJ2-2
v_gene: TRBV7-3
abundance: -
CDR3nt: TGTGCCAGCAGCTTCTCTAGCGGGGGCACCGGGGAGCTGTTTTTT
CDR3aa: CASSFSSGGTGELFF

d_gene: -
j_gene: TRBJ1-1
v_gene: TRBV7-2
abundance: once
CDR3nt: TGTGCCAGCAGCCCAAGAGGTACGGGGCAGCGGAACACTGAAGCTTTCTTT
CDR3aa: CASSPRGTGQRNTEAFF

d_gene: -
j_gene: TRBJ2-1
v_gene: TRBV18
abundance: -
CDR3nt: TGTGCCAGCTCACCACCGAGTACGGGGGATGAGCAGTTCTTC
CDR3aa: CASSPPSTGDEQFF

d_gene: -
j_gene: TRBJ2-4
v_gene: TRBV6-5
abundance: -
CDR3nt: TGTGCCAGCAGTTCCCCGACAGCGGCCATTCAGTACTTC
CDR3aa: CASSSPTAAIQYF

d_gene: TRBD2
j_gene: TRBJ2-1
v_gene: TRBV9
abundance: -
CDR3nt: TGTGCCAGCAGCGTAGCAGCGGGGGGGCTCTCCTACAATGAGCAGTTCTTC
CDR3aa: CASSVAAGGLSYNEQFF

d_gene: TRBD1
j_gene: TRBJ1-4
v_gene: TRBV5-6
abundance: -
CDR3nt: TGTGCCAGCAGCTTGTCCCCGGGACAGAGTAATGAAAAACTGTTTTTT
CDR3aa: CASSLSPGQSNEKLFF

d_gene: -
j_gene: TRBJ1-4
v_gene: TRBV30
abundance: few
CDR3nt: TGTGCCTGGAGTAGGGCGCTGGACAAACTGTTTTTT
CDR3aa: CAWSRALDKLFF

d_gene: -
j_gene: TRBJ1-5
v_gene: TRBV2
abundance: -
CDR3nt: TGTGCCAGCAGAGGACCTTGGGACAATCAGCCCCAGCATTTT
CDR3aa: CASRGPWDNQPQHF

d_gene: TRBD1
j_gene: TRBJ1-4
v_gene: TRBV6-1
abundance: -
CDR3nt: TGTGCCAGCAGTGAAAGCTTGTGGACAGGTTCTGCAACTAATGAAAAACTGTTTTTT
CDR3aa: CASSESLWTGSATNEKLFF

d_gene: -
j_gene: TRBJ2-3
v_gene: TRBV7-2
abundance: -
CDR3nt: TGTGCCAGCAGCCCCCGAAGAGCGGAAGATACGCAGTATTTT
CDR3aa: CASSPRRAEDTQYF